This T cell receptor (beta chain) was sequenced for a study of immune cell composition in non-small cell lung cancer. For the study at large: Histologic subtype was mainly adenocarcinoma or squamous cell carcinoma. Study findings and constraints: Lung adenocarcinomas had lower top 10 clone scores and clonality than squamous tumours.

Concerning this clone: Its antigen is unknown.

The protocol was immunoSEQ multiplex PCR, while the TCRdb copy is restricted to in-frame clones and leaves out a portion. The sample lists about 11,000 clones; roughly 60% were seen once. The receptor was derived from a human donor with non-small cell lung cancer. Sequencing was done on a sample of lung tumor tissue.

This CDR3 reads CAISDPGTAGNEQFF. In DNA form, the CDR3 reads TGTGCCATCAGTGACCCCGGGACTGCAGGGAATGAGCAGTTCTTC. The V gene is TRBV10-3, the J gene TRBJ2-1; tentatively, D is TRBD2 (6 bases). The germline V gene encodes CDR1 ENHRY and CDR2 SYGVKD. The CDR3 is made up of 15 amino acids. V was trimmed by 3 bases and J by 7 bases, leaving 16 bases between them.